Following are 24 T cell receptor beta chains from one sample sequenced in a study of identifying expanded T cells in peripheral blood. Profiling relied on immunoSEQ multiplex PCR, and the TCRdb table lists in-frame clones only, not all of them. The data show some 120,000 clones, around 84% seen once. Sequenced sample: blood. These receptors were taken from a person aged 18 to 70 in good health.

The V call is TRBV7-9, the J call TRBJ2-5; no clear D. Germline lookup yields CDR1 SEHNR and CDR2 FQNEAQ (reference sequence). The ends were cut back, 7 bases at V and 2 bases at J, with 11 bases in the middle. The CDR3 spans 13 residues. The CDR3, as DNA: TGTGCCAGCACCCTGGGAAGTCAAGAGACCCAGTACTTC. Its protein is CASTLGSQETQYF.

V and J are TRBV6-1 and TRBJ1-1, with D uncertain. The CDR3 totals 13 residues. Germline CDR1 is MNHNS and CDR2 is SASEGT. The V end was cut by 11 bases, the J end by 3 bases, with 16 bases between. The CDR3 here is CAGSQTRDTEAFF. The CDR3 DNA follows: TGTGCCGGAAGCCAAACCCGGGACACTGAAGCTTTCTTT.

The genes are TRBV29-1 and TRBJ2-5; a possible D gene is TRBD1 (6 bases). The CDR3 runs 16 residues. Germline CDR1 reads SQVTM; CDR2 reads ANQGSEA. V gave up 3 bases and J gave up 7 bases, with 24 bases separating them. The CDR3 spells CSVERQESPTMWTQYF. Here the CDR3 DNA reads TGCAGCGTTGAGAGACAGGAATCACCTACTATGTGGACCCAGTACTTC.

This chain links TRBV5-8 with TRBJ1-6; no clear D. The CDR3 has 13 amino acids. The germline CDR1 and CDR2 sequences are SGHTS and YDEGEE. Trimming took off 2 bases at V and 7 bases at J, with 7 bases between the two ends. The chain's CDR3 is CASSFSPNSPLHF. In nucleotides, the CDR3 is TGTGCCAGCAGCTTCTCCCCGAATTCACCCCTCCACTTT.

V gene TRBV9 combines with J gene TRBJ2-3, with 8 nucleotides matching TRBD2. V shed 0 bases, J shed 1 base, and the junction held 7 bases outside the gene matches. The CDR3 sequence is 17 residues long. Germline CDR1 and CDR2: SGDLS and YYNGEE. The CDR3 reads CASSVASGGLRTDTQYF. DNA of the CDR3: TGTGCCAGCAGCGTAGCGTCGGGGGGGCTCCGCACAGATACGCAGTATTTT.

This chain joins TRBV9 and TRBJ1-2; 7 nucleotides align to TRBD1. Germline loops: CDR1 SGDLS, CDR2 YYNGEE. V gave up 5 bases and J gave up 4 bases; unmatched junction bases: 8. This CDR3 is built from 14 residues. The CDR3 sequence is CASSRGGGTYGYTF. CDR3 nucleotide sequence: TGTGCCAGCAGTCGAGGAGGGGGCACCTATGGCTACACCTTC.

This sequence joins TRBV6-5 and TRBJ1-4, with D perhaps matching TRBD1 (5 bases). The V end lost 2 bases, the J end lost 7 bases, and 8 bases lay between the germline ends. The CDR3 loop spans 13 amino acids. Germline V lookup: CDR1 MNHEY, CDR2 SVGAGI. The CDR3 sequence: CASSYTRAEKLFF. The CDR3 DNA is TGTGCCAGCAGTTACACCAGGGCTGAAAAACTGTTTTTT.

The gene calls are TRBV7-8 and TRBJ1-2; 7 positions match TRBD1. With V trimmed by 5 bases and J by 3 bases, 12 bases remained unmatched. CDR3 length: 16 residues. CDR1 and CDR2 from the germline V gene are SGHVS and FQNEAQ. CDR3 protein: CASSTKTGIDDYGYTF. Here the CDR3 DNA reads TGTGCCAGCAGCACGAAGACAGGGATAGATGACTATGGCTACACCTTC.

The rearrangement uses TRBV11-2 and TRBJ2-7; D is perhaps TRBD2 (6 bases). Germline lookup yields CDR1 SGHAT and CDR2 FQNNGV. V lost 1 base to trimming and J lost 3 bases, with 13 bases between them. The CDR3 is 15 amino acids. CDR3 nucleotides: TGTGCCAGCAGCTTAGGGGTAGGGACTGTCTACGAGCAGTACTTC. It yields the protein CASSLGVGTVYEQYF.

V usage is TRBV7-9 and J usage is TRBJ1-2; D is possibly TRBD1 (5 bases). The CDR3 length is 14 residues. The ends were cut back, 3 bases at V and 0 bases at J, with 8 bases in the middle. Germline V gene data show CDR1 as SEHNR and CDR2 as FQNEAQ (reference sequence). Written as DNA, the CDR3 is TGTGCCAGCAGCTTGACAGTAGCTAACTATGGCTACACCTTC. Its protein is CASSLTVANYGYTF.

About this clone itself: The sample carries other DNA sequences with the same CDR3. The chain couples TRBV5-1 to TRBJ1-1, with D tentatively TRBD1 (6 bases). V was clipped by 2 bases and J by 1 base, with 6 bases between them. The CDR3 consists of 13 residues. Germline V gene sequence: CDR1 SGHRS, CDR2 YFSETQ. The chain's CDR3 is CASSLQGNTEAFF. The CDR3 DNA reads TGCGCCAGCAGCTTACAGGGGAACACTGAAGCTTTCTTT.

This sequence joins TRBV7-8 and TRBJ1-2; 8 nucleotides line up with TRBD1. CDR3 size: 17 residues. J was trimmed by 5 bases and V by 7 bases; bases with no gene match: 18. Per the germline V gene, CDR1 is SGHVS and CDR2 is FQNEAQ. The CDR3 nucleotides read TGTGCCAGCACCATACCGGGACAGGCAGGCGTAACGTATGGCTACACCTTC. Translation: CASTIPGQAGVTYGYTF.

CDR3 protein: CASSEYNQPQHF. As DNA, the CDR3 is TGTGCCAGCAGTGAGTACAATCAGCCCCAGCATTTT. This chain joins TRBV6-1 and TRBJ1-5, with D unclear. This CDR3 contains 12 residues. CDR1 is MNHNS and CDR2 is SASEGT in the germline V gene. V was clipped by 3 bases and J by 3 bases, with 3 bases between them.

This chain links TRBV4-2 with TRBJ2-4; TRBD1 or TRBD2 may be the D gene (7 bases each). This CDR3 is built from 20 residues. The germline CDR1 and CDR2 sequences are LGHNA and YNFKEQ. V gave up 2 bases and J gave up 0 bases, with 23 bases separating them. Here the CDR3 reads CASSQKSPRGEGSAKNIQYF. CDR3 DNA: TGTGCCAGCAGCCAAAAAAGCCCCAGGGGGGAGGGTTCAGCCAAAAACATTCAGTACTTC.

The chain combines TRBV4-1 with TRBJ2-7, with TRBD1 as a possible D gene (6 bases). The V gene lost 1 base and the J gene lost 2 bases, with 15 bases spanning the gap. CDR1 is MGHRA, CDR2 YSYEKL, per germline. The CDR3 runs to 16 residues. Here the CDR3 reads CASSQAPTGLTYEQYF. CDR3 bases: TGCGCCAGCAGCCAAGCGCCGACAGGATTAACCTACGAGCAGTACTTC.

The chain has TRBV7-8 and TRBJ2-7; the D gene is possibly TRBD1 (6 bases). The CDR3 covers 18 residues. V was cut by 2 bases and J by 3 bases, with 23 bases left in between. Germline V gene lookup returns CDR1 SGHVS and CDR2 FQNEAQ. DNA for the CDR3: TGTGCCAGCAGCTTACCCGTCACCGGACAGCCGAAATTCTACGAGCAGTACTTC. It codes for CASSLPVTGQPKFYEQYF.

The chain is built from TRBV14 and TRBJ1-1, with D uncertain. CDR3 length: 13 amino acids. Germline CDR1 SGHDN, CDR2 FVKESK. Trimming stripped 4 bases from V and 3 bases from J, with 9 bases between. CDR3 coding DNA: TGTGCCAGCAGCCTAGCATTGTACACTGAAGCTTTCTTT. The encoded protein is CASSLALYTEAFF. Variable domain in full (rest from reference TRBV14 and TRBJ1-1): EAGVTQFPSHSVIEKGQTVTLRCDPISGHDNLYWYRRVMGKEIKFLLHFVKESKQDESGMPNNRFLAERTGGTYSTLKVQPAELEDSGVYFCASSLALYTEAFFGQGTRLTVV.

The chain carries TRBV7-9 and TRBJ1-6; 8 bases map to TRBD1. The germline gives CDR1 SEHNR, CDR2 FQNEAQ (reference sequence). The CDR3 sequence is 16 residues long. V dropped 1 base and J dropped 10; count of bases not matched to a gene: 9. CDR3 amino acids: CASSLVQPGGNSPLHF. CDR3 DNA sequence: TGTGCCAGCAGCTTAGTCCAGCCAGGGGGCAACTCACCCCTCCACTTT.

This clone was seen a single time. The chain links TRBV5-8 to TRBJ1-3; 7 bases line up with TRBD1. CDR1 SGHTS and CDR2 YDEGEE come from the germline V gene. The CDR3 is made up of 14 amino acids. The V and J ends lost 2 bases and 2 bases, in that order; junction bases with no gene match: 1. Here the CDR3 reads CASSFTGAGNTIYF. DNA for the CDR3: TGTGCCAGCAGCTTTACAGGGGCTGGAAACACCATATATTTT.

The chain recombines TRBV7-8 with TRBJ2-6, with 7 bases that match TRBD1. The CDR3 runs 19 residues. J gave up 0 bases and V 1 base, and 9 bases lay outside the gene matches. Looked up from germline, CDR1 is SGHVS and CDR2 is FQNEAQ. CDR3 protein: CASSLGQGSPNSGANVLTF. The CDR3 nucleotides read TGTGCCAGCAGCTTAGGACAGGGTAGCCCAAACTCTGGGGCCAACGTCCTGACTTTC.

The rearrangement joins TRBV19 to TRBJ2-3; a possible D gene is TRBD2 (5 bases). Germline loops: CDR1 LNHDA, CDR2 SQIVND (reference sequence). V dropped 3 bases and J dropped 8 bases, with 9 bases sitting between them. The CDR3 has 12 residues. The CDR3 nucleotides are TGTGCCAGTAGTATGTCGGACTTTACGCAGTATTTT. This gives the protein CASSMSDFTQYF.

The J gene is TRBJ1-2, the V gene TRBV7-2; 8 bases line up with TRBD1. V lost 5 bases and J lost 3; bases outside the gene matches: 5. There are 14 residues in the CDR3. Germline loops: CDR1 SGHTA, CDR2 FQGNSA. The CDR3 DNA sequence: TGTGCCAGCAGCGATTACAGGGGGGACTATGGCTACACCTTC. This codes for CASSDYRGDYGYTF. Variable domain in full (rest from reference TRBV7-2 and TRBJ1-2): GAGVSQSPSNKVTEKGKDVELRCDPISGHTALYWYRQSLGQGLEFLIYFQGNSAPDKSGLPSDRFSAERTGGSVSTLTIQRTQQEDSAVYLCASSDYRGDYGYTFGSGTRLTVV.

A few counts support this clone. The CDR3 region has the DNA TGTGCCAGTAGTAGCTGGACCGCGTCCGATGAGCAGTTCTTC. This sequence encodes CASSSWTASDEQFF. V usage is TRBV19 and J usage is TRBJ2-1; D gene ambiguous. Trimming pared 4 bases from V and 8 bases from J, leaving 15 bases between. Germline V gene data show CDR1 as LNHDA and CDR2 as SQIVND (reference sequence). The length of the CDR3 is 14 residues.

This chain joins TRBV9 and TRBJ1-2, with D maybe TRBD1 (5 bases). V lost 0 bases, J lost 5 bases, and 11 bases lay in between. This CDR3 spans 14 amino acids. Germline-derived CDR1 and CDR2 are SGDLS and YYNGEE. As DNA, the CDR3 is TGTGCCAGCAGCGTAGCGCGGGGCGGGTATGGCTACACCTTC. Protein product: CASSVARGGYGYTF.